A single sample is the source of the 19 T cell receptor beta chains below, sequenced in a study of blood T cell dynamics during melanoma immunotherapy. Data came from immunoSEQ multiplex PCR; TCRdb stores just in-frame clones and leaves some out. This table holds more than 13,000 clones, 80% to 95% found once. Time point indicated: week 3, after first cycle of checkpoint inhibitor. The source material was blood, sampled from a patient treated with checkpoint blockade. The receptors shown here come from a human donor with melanoma.

The chain uses TRBV20-1 and TRBJ1-2, with 10 nucleotides matching TRBD1. With V trimmed by 6 bases and J by 7 bases, 2 bases remained unmatched. Germline CDR1 DFQATT, CDR2 SNEGSKA (reference sequence). The CDR3 runs 11 residues. The CDR3, as DNA: TGCAGTGCCGGACAGGGGGGTGGCTACACCTTC. Its protein is CSAGQGGGYTF.

The chain combines TRBV19 with TRBJ1-4; a possible D gene is TRBD1 (6 bases). CDR1 and CDR2 (germline): LNHDA, SQIVND (reference sequence). The V and J ends lost 7 bases and 6 bases respectively, with 21 bases between them. The CDR3 is 16 residues long. CDR3 amino acids: CASTPDRTEGDEKLFF. In DNA, the CDR3 is TGTGCCAGTACCCCCGACAGGACAGAGGGGGATGAAAAACTGTTTTTT.

The chain links TRBV5-8 to TRBJ1-1; no reliable D call. Trimming took 0 bases from V and 4 from J, leaving 10 bases between them. The CDR3 has 14 amino acids. Germline V gives CDR1 SGHTS, CDR2 YDEGEE. CDR3 DNA: TGTGCCAGCAGCTTGGATGGTCCCAGCACTGAAGCTTTCTTT. It codes for CASSLDGPSTEAFF.

The chain couples TRBV5-1 to TRBJ1-4; TRBD1 aligns across 7 bases. The V gene's germline CDR1 is SGHRS and CDR2 YFSETQ. There are 13 residues in the CDR3. With 3 bases clipped from V and 8 bases from J, the junction kept 4 bases outside the gene matches. CDR3 bases: TGCGCCAGCAGCTCGACAGGGCACGAAAAACTGTTTTTT. This codes for CASSSTGHEKLFF.

In DNA, the CDR3 is TGTGCCAGCATGAGGGGTCTCGGGGAGCAGTACTTC. Translation gives CASMRGLGEQYF. The V gene is TRBV6-6, the J gene TRBJ2-7; TRBD1 or TRBD2 may be the D gene (5 bases each). V shed 7 bases and J shed 7 bases, with 14 bases lying between them. CDR3 length: 12 residues. Germline lookup yields CDR1 MNHNY and CDR2 SVGAGI (reference sequence).

The chain uses TRBV6-1 and TRBJ2-5, with D uncertain. The V end lost 3 bases, the J end lost 5 bases, and 13 bases lay between the germline ends. The germline V gene has CDR1 MNHNS and CDR2 SASEGT. The CDR3 consists of 14 residues. CDR3 DNA: TGTGCCAGCAGTGAGCTCCGAGGTCGGGAGACCCAGTACTTC. Amino acid sequence: CASSELRGRETQYF.

The rearrangement joins TRBV18 to TRBJ1-2; D might be TRBD1 (5 bases). This CDR3 region has 15 residues. Germline-derived CDR1 and CDR2 are KGHSH and LQKENI. Trimming stripped 4 bases from V and 0 bases from J, with 12 bases between. Here the CDR3 reads CASSLRDAPNYGYTF. CDR3 sequence (DNA): TGTGCCAGCTCACTCCGGGACGCCCCTAACTATGGCTACACCTTC.

This chain uses TRBV27 with TRBJ2-5; 13 bases line up with TRBD2. J was trimmed by 5 bases and V by 5 bases; bases with no gene match: 8. Germline lookup yields CDR1 MNHEY and CDR2 SMNVEV (reference sequence). The CDR3 length is 16 residues. CDR3 coding DNA: TGTGCCAGCAGTAGACAACTAGCGGGGGGGTGGGAGACCCAGTACTTC. It specifies CASSRQLAGGWETQYF.

This clone was observed once. The chain has TRBV19 and TRBJ2-7; a weak D match, TRBD1 (6 bases). This CDR3 has 15 residues. Looked up from germline, CDR1 is LNHDA and CDR2 is SQIVND (reference sequence). Trimming cost V 2 bases and J 0 bases, with 11 bases left between them. The CDR3 region has the DNA TGTGCCAGTAGTATAAGACAGGAGAGCTCCTACGAGCAGTACTTC. It codes for CASSIRQESSYEQYF.

This clone has only a few counts. This chain uses TRBV2 with TRBJ1-2; D unclear. Between the trimmed V and J ends, which lost 5 bases and 4 bases, there was a span of 14 bases. The CDR3 consists of 14 residues. CDR1 SNHLY and CDR2 FYNNEI come from the germline V gene. For the CDR3, the DNA is TGTGCCAGCAGTAGAGATCTCACCTCCTATGGCTACACCTTC. Translated: CASSRDLTSYGYTF.

V is TRBV27 and J is TRBJ1-5, with D maybe TRBD1 (5 bases). In germline, CDR1 is MNHEY, CDR2 SMNVEV (reference sequence). CDR3 length equals 15 residues. Trimming shortened V by 5 bases and J by 2 bases, and 13 bases separated the two germline ends. DNA for the CDR3: TGTGCCAGCAGTCGAAACCGGGACGGCAATCAGCCCCAGCATTTT. This encodes CASSRNRDGNQPQHF.

V usage is TRBV18 and J usage is TRBJ1-2; D is perhaps TRBD1 (5 bases). The CDR3 has 18 amino acids. Germline V gives CDR1 KGHSH, CDR2 LQKENI. V was shortened by 2 bases and J by 4 bases, with 23 bases between the two germline ends. The CDR3 DNA reads TGTGCCAGCTCACCAAACCGGGACCCTCCGGCGAAGGGCTATGGCTACACCTTC. Its translation: CASSPNRDPPAKGYGYTF.

The chain is built from TRBV7-2 and TRBJ2-1, with unresolved D. Germline V CDR1 and CDR2: SGHTA, FQGNSA. The CDR3 loop spans 14 amino acids. V lost 0 bases to trimming and J lost 1 base, with 4 bases between them. The CDR3 is CASSLAGSYNEQFF. DNA of the CDR3: TGTGCCAGCAGCTTAGCCGGTTCCTACAATGAGCAGTTCTTC.

The chain carries TRBV30 and TRBJ1-1; D remains ambiguous. V was cut by 0 bases and J by 7 bases, with 9 bases left in between. The CDR3 is made up of 12 amino acids. Germline CDR1 and CDR2: GTSNPN and SVGIG (reference sequence). The CDR3 bases are TGTGCCTGGAGTGTACGGATGAATGAAGCTTTCTTT. Translating it yields CAWSVRMNEAFF.

The V gene is TRBV7-9, the J gene TRBJ2-7; unclear D gene. The ends were cut back, 1 base at V and 0 bases at J, with 7 bases in the middle. This CDR3 contains 14 residues. Germline CDR1 is SEHNR and CDR2 is FQNEAQ (reference sequence). CDR3 protein: CASSLGSVSYEQYF. The CDR3 region has the DNA TGTGCCAGCAGCTTAGGGTCAGTCTCCTACGAGCAGTACTTC.

V is TRBV2 and J is TRBJ2-7; D remains unclear. Per germline, CDR1 SNHLY and CDR2 FYNNEI. This CDR3 spans 12 amino acids. Trimming left V 8 bases short and J 6 bases short, with 14 bases between. This chain's CDR3 is CASGPLGLEQYF. CDR3 bases: TGTGCCAGCGGTCCCCTCGGCCTCGAGCAGTACTTC.

The chain couples TRBV6-6 to TRBJ2-5; TRBD2 matches 9 bases. Germline values: CDR1 MNHNY, CDR2 SVGAGI (reference sequence). The V segment lost 7 bases and the J segment 4 bases; nucleotides outside the gene matches: 10. CDR3 size: 15 residues. This CDR3 reads CASIYGRGGTETQYF. The DNA for the CDR3 is TGTGCCAGCATCTACGGGCGGGGGGGCACAGAGACCCAGTACTTC.

The chain combines TRBV9 with TRBJ1-1; 7 nucleotides align to TRBD1. The V gene's germline CDR1 is SGDLS and CDR2 YYNGEE. This CDR3 spans 15 amino acids. V shed 1 base, J shed 0 bases, and the junction held 3 bases outside the gene matches. In nucleotides, the CDR3 is TGTGCCAGCAGCGTATCGGGACAGTTGAACACTGAAGCTTTCTTT. Its translation is CASSVSGQLNTEAFF.

V is TRBV27 and J is TRBJ2-1, with TRBD2 matching 7 bases. Trimming took 4 bases from V and 2 from J; bases not matched to a gene: 2. The CDR3 contains 14 residues. The V gene's germline CDR1 is MNHEY and CDR2 SMNVEV (reference sequence). The CDR3 DNA follows: TGTGCCAGCAGTTCTAGCGGCCCCTACAATGAGCAGTTCTTC. It encodes CASSSSGPYNEQFF.